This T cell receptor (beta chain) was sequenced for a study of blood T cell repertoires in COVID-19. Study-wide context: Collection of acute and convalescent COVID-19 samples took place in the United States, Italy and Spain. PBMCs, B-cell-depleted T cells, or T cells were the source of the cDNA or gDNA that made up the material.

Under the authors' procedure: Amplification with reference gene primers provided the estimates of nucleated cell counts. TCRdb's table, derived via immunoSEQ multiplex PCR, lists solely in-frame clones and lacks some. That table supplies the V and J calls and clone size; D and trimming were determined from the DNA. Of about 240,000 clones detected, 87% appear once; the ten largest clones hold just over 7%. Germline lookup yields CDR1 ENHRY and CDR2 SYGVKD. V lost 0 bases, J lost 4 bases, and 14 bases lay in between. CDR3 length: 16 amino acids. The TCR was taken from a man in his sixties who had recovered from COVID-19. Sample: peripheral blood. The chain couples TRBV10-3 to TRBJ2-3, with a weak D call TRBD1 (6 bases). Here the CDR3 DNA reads TGTGCCATCAGTGAGTCATTGGCAGGGGTGGCAGATACGCAGTATTTT. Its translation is CAISESLAGVADTQYF.